This T cell receptor (beta chain) is from a study of T cells in localized non-small cell lung cancer. Clones were sequenced by immunoSEQ multiplex PCR, and TCRdb holds only the in-frame ones, with some missing. The sample contains around 26,000 clones, 85% to 95% of which appear only once. This clone was seen just once. The antigen remains unidentified. General study findings and limits: In uninvolved adjacent lung, T cell clonality reached its highest value, exceeding tumor. Of the top 100 tumor clones, median roughly 60 were in adjacent lung, 25 to 35 among its top 100.

The CDR3 spans 12 residues. Germline CDR1 reads MDHEN; CDR2 reads SYDVKM. The V end lost 3 bases, the J end lost 6 bases, and 6 bases lay between the germline ends. The receptor comes from a female donor older than 55 with stage II squamous cell lung carcinoma. The specimen was peripheral blood, collected before any cancer treatment. The V call is TRBV28, the J call TRBJ1-5; D unresolved. The CDR3 is CASSFGAQPQHF. The CDR3 DNA is TGTGCCAGCAGTTTCGGAGCTCAGCCCCAGCATTTT.